This T cell receptor (beta chain) originates from a study of blood T cell repertoires in COVID-19. Whole-study context: T cells, B-cell-depleted T cells, or PBMCs provided the cDNA or gDNA that served as material.

Produced via immunoSEQ multiplex PCR; TCRdb's table is partial and in-frame only. Here the sample spans a few hundred thousand clones, roughly 80% being singletons. This clone has only a few counts. Germline values: CDR1 SGHTA, CDR2 FQGNSA. V gave up 9 bases and J gave up 6 bases, with 14 bases separating them. CDR3 length: 13 residues. This sequence originates from a human donor in a cohort sampled during active COVID-19. This sequence joins TRBV7-2 and TRBJ2-2; D is possibly TRBD2 (5 bases). Sequencing was carried out using peripheral blood. The CDR3 loop is CARHPRRAGELFF. CDR3 sequence (DNA): TGTGCCAGACATCCCAGGCGGGCCGGGGAGCTGTTTTTT.